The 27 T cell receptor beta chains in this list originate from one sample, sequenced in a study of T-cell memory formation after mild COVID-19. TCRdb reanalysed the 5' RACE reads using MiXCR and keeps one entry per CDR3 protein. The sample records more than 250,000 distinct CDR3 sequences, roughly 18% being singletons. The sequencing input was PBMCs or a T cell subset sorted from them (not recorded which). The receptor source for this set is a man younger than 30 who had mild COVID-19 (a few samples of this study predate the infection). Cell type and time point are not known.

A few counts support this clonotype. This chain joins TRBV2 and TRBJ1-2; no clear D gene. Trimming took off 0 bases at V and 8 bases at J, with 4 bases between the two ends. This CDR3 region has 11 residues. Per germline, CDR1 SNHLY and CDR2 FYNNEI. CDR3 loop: CASSEAGGYTF. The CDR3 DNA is TGTGCCAGCAGTGAAGCGGGAGGCTACACCTTC. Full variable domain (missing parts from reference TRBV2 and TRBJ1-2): EPEVTQTPSHQVTQMGQEVILRCVPISNHLYFYWYRQILGQKVEFLVSFYNNEISEKSEIFDDQFSVERPDGSNFTLKIRSTKLEDSAMYFCASSEAGGYTFGSGTRLTVV.

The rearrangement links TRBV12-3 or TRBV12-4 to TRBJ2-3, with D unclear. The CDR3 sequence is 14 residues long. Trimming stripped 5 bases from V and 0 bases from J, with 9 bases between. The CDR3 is CASSDVTSTDTQYF. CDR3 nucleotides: TGTGCCAGCAGTGACGTCACTAGCACAGATACGCAGTATTTT.

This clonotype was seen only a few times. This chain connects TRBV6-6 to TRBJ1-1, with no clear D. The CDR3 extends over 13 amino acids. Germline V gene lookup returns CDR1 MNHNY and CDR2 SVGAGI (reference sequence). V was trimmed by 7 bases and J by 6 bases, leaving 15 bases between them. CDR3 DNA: TGTGCCAGCACCACTGGGCCTATGGCTGAAGCTTTCTTT. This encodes CASTTGPMAEAFF.

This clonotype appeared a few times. The CDR3 is CASSLVAGGIGSYEQYF. CDR3 nucleotides: TGTGCCAGCAGCTTAGTTGCGGGGGGGATCGGGTCCTACGAGCAGTACTTC. V and J are TRBV7-2 and TRBJ2-7, with 9 nucleotides matching TRBD2. The germline gives CDR1 SGHTA, CDR2 FQGNSA. V gave up 1 base and J gave up 1 base; unmatched junction bases: 8. The length of the CDR3 is 17 residues.

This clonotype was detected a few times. In nucleotides, the CDR3 is TGTGCCAGCGGATTCCCAGGTTACGAGCAGTACTTC. Its translation is CASGFPGYEQYF. The chain has TRBV6-6 and TRBJ2-7; unclear D gene. The length of the CDR3 is 12 residues. Germline lookup yields CDR1 MNHNY and CDR2 SVGAGI (reference sequence). The ends were cut back, 8 bases at V and 4 bases at J, with 12 bases in the middle.

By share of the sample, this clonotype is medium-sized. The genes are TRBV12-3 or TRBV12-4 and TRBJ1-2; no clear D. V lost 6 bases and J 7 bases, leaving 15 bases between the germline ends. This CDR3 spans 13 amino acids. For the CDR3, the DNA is TGTGCCAGCAGCCAAAACCCCCCCGGTGGCTACACCTTC. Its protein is CASSQNPPGGYTF.

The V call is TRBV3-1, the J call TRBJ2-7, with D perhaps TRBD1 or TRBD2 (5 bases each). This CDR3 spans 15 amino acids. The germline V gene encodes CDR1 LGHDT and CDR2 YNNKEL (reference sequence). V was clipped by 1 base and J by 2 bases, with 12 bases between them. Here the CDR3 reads CASSQAPGPPYEQYF. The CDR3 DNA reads TGTGCCAGCAGCCAAGCGCCGGGACCACCCTACGAGCAGTACTTC.

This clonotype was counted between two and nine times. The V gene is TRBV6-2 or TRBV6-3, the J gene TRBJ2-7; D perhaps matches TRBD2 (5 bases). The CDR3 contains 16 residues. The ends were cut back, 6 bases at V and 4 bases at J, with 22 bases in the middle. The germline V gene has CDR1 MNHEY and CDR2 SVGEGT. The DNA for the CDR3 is TGTGCCAGCAGCGGTGCGACACCGACCTCGGGATACGAGCAGTACGTC. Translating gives CASSGATPTSGYEQYV.

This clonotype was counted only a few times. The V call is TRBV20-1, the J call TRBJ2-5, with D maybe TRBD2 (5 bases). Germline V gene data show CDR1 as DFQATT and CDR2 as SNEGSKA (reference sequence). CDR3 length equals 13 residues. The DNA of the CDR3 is TGCAGCCTAGCTCCCCGCGTCCAAGAGACCCAGTACTTC. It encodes CSLAPRVQETQYF.

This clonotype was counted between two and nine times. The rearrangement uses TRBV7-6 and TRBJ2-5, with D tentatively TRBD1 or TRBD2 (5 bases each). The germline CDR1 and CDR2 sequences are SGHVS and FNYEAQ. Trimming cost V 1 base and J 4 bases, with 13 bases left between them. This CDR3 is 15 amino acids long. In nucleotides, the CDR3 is TGTGCCAGCAGCTTAGTACCGGGACGAATAGAGACCCAGTACTTC. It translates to CASSLVPGRIETQYF.

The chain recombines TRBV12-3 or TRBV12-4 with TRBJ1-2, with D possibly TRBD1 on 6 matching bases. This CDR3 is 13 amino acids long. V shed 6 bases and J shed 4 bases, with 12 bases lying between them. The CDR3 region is CASSLGTPYGYTF. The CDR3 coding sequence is TGTGCCAGCAGCCTCGGGACACCCTATGGCTACACCTTC.

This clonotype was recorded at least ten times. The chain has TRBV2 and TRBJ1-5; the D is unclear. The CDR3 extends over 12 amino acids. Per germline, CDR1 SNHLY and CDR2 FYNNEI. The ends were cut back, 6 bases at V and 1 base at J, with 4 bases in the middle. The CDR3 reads CASRQSNQPQHF. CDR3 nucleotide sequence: TGTGCCAGCAGACAGAGCAATCAGCCCCAGCATTTT.

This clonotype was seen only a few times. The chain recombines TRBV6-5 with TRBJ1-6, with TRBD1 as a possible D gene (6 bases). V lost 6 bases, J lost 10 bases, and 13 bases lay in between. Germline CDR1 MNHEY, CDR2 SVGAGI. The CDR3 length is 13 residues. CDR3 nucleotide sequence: TGTGCCAGCAGAGGGGGGATTAGGTCACCCCTCCACTTT. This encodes CASRGGIRSPLHF.

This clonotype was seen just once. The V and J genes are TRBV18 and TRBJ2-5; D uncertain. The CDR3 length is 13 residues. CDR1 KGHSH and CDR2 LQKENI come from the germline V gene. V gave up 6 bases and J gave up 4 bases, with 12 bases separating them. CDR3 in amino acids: CASSTSVPETQYF. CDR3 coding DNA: TGTGCCAGCTCCACGTCCGTCCCAGAGACCCAGTACTTC.

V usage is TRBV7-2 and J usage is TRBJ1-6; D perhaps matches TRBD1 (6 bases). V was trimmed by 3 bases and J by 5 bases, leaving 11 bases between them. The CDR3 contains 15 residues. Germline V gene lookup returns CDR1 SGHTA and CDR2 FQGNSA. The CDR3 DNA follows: TGTGCCAGCAGCTTGCGCGGACAGAATAATTCACCCCTCCACTTT. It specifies CASSLRGQNNSPLHF. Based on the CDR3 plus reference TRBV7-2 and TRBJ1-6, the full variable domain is GAGVSQSPSNKVTEKGKDVELRCDPISGHTALYWYRQSLGQGLEFLIYFQGNSAPDKSGLPSDRFSAERTGGSVSTLTIQRTQQEDSAVYLCASSLRGQNNSPLHFGNGTRLTVT.

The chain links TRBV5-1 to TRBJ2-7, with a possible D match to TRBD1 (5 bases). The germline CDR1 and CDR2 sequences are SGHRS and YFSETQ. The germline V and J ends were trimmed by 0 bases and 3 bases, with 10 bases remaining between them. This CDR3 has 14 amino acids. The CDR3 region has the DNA TGCGCCAGCAGCTTGGAACCAGGGATCTACGAGCAGTACGTC. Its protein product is CASSLEPGIYEQYV.

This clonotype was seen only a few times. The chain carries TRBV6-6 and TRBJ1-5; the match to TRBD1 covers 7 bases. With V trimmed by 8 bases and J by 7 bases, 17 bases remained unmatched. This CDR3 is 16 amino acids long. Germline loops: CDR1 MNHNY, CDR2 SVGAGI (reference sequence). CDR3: CASVQMRGQRRQPQHF. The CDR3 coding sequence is TGTGCCAGCGTTCAGATGAGGGGGCAACGAAGACAGCCCCAGCATTTT.

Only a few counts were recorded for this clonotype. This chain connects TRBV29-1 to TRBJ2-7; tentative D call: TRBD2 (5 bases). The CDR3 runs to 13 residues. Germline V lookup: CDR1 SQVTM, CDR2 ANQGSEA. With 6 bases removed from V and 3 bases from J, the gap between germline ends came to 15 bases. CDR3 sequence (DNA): TGCAGCGTGGGAGCCGATCTCTACTACGAGCAGTACTTC. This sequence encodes CSVGADLYYEQYF.

In nucleotides, the CDR3 is TGTGCCAGCAGGTATACCGGGGACCTTCCCTACGAGCAGTACTTC. Protein: CASRYTGDLPYEQYF. The gene calls are TRBV12-3 or TRBV12-4 and TRBJ2-7; D possibly matches TRBD1 or TRBD2 (5 bases each). The CDR3 has 15 amino acids. V gave up 6 bases and J gave up 2 bases, with 17 bases separating them.

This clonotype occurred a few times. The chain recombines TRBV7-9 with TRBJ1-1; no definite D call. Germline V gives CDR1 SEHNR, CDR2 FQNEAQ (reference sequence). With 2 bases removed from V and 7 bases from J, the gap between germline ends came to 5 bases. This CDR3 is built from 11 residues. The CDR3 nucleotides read TGTGCCAGCAGCTTATCAGGTGAAGCTTTCTTT. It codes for CASSLSGEAFF.

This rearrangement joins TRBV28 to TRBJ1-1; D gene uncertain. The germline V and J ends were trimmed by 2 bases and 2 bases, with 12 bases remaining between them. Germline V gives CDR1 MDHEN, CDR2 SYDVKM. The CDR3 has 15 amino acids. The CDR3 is CASSLPPGLNTEAFF. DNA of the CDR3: TGTGCCAGCAGTTTACCCCCAGGACTAAACACTGAAGCTTTCTTT. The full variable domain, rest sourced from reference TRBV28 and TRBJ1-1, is DVKVTQSSRYLVKRTGEKVFLECVQDMDHENMFWYRQDPGLGLRLIYFSYDVKMKEKGDIPEGYSVSREKKERFSLILESASTNQTSMYLCASSLPPGLNTEAFFGQGTRLTVV.

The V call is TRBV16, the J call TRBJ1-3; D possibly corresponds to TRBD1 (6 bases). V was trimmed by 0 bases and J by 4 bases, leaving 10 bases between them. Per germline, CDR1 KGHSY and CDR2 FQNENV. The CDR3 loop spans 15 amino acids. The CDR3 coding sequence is TGTGCCAGCAGCCAATCCTCGGGGGCAGGAAACACCATATATTTT. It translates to CASSQSSGAGNTIYF.

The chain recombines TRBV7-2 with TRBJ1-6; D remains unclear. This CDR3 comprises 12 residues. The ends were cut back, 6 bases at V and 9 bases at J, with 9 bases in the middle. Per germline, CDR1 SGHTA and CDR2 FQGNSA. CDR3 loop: CASRRMGSPLHF. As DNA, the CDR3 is TGTGCCAGCAGGCGAATGGGTTCACCCCTCCACTTT.

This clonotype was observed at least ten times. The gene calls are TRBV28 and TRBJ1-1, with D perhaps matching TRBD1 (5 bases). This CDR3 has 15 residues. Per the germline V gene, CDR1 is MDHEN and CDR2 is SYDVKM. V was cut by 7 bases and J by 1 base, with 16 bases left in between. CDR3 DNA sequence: TGTGCCAGCATTGGAGCTCGGGGGGAGAACACTGAAGCTTTCTTT. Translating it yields CASIGARGENTEAFF.

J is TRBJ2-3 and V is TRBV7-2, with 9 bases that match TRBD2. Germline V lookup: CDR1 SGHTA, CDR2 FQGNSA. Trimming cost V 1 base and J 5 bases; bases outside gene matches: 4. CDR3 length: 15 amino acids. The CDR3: CASSLGGSGGDTQYF. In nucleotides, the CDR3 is TGTGCCAGCAGCTTAGGGGGTAGCGGGGGAGATACGCAGTATTTT.

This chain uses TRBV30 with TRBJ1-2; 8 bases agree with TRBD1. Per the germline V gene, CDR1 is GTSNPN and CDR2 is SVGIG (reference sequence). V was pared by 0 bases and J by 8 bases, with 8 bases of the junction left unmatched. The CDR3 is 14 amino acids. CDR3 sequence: CAWSVPDRDSGYTF. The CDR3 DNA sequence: TGTGCCTGGAGTGTCCCGGACAGGGACAGCGGCTACACCTTC. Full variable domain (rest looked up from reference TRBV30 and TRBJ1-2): SQTIHQWPATLVQPVGSPLSLECTVEGTSNPNLYWYRQAAGRGLQLLFYSVGIGQISSEVPQNLSASRPQDRQFILSSKKLLLSDSGFYLCAWSVPDRDSGYTFGSGTRLTVV.

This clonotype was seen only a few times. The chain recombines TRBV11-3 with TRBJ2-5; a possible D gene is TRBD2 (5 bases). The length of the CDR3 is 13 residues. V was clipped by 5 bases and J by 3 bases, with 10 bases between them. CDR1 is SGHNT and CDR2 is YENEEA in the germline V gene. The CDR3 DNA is TGTGCCAGCAGCAGGCCCGGGGAAGAGACCCAGTACTTC. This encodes CASSRPGEETQYF.